This T cell receptor beta chain is drawn from a study of blood T cell repertoires in COVID-19. Study background: Sites across the United States, Italy and Spain contributed samples from acute and convalescent COVID-19. From T cells, B-cell-depleted T cells, or PBMCs came the material, which was cDNA or gDNA.

In the study's own analysis: For nucleated cells, counts were estimated from reference gene primer amplification. Assay used: immunoSEQ multiplex PCR; TCRdb lists only in-frame clones, some missing. The V and J calls and clone size come from that table; D and trimming were worked out from the DNA. Of about 80,000 clones listed, roughly 85% are singletons. The sample was peripheral blood. The sequence came from a middle-aged man with COVID-19, enrolled during active disease.

CDR3 nucleotide sequence: TGTGCCAGCAGTCTGGGGACAGGGGTCACTGAAGCTTTCTTT. It is translated as CASSLGTGVTEAFF. The V call is TRBV25-1, the J call TRBJ1-1, with 10 nucleotides matching TRBD1. Germline V lookup: CDR1 MGHDK, CDR2 SYGVNS. There are 14 residues in the CDR3. The V gene end was trimmed by 5 bases and the J gene end by 4 bases; junction bases not matched to a gene: 4. The complete variable domain, with remaining parts taken from reference TRBV25-1 and TRBJ1-1, reads EADIYQTPRYLVIGTGKKITLECSQTMGHDKMYWYQQDPGMELHLIHYSYGVNSTEKGDLSSESTVSRIRTEHFPLTLESARPSHTSQYLCASSLGTGVTEAFFGQGTRLTVV.